This T cell receptor (beta chain) was retrieved from a study of T cells in Graves' hyperthyroidism and ophthalmopathy. Background on the study: Peripheral blood was collected at initial diagnosis, before any treatment.

The length of the CDR3 is 12 residues. Deletions cut 4 bases from V and 6 bases from J, with 9 bases between. TCR beta CDR3 region amplification was performed from RNA transcripts. HTBI primers were employed in a first-round RT-PCR of the TCR CDR3. One entry per CDR3 protein results from TCRdb running MiXCR on the multiplex PCR reads. The sample lists 480,000 or so distinct CDR3 sequences; 13% to 15% were seen once. Fresh peripheral blood, 10 ml, yielded the PBMCs. This clonotype appeared many times. The source of this sequence is a woman aged 18-29 years with Graves' hyperthyroidism. The sequenced sample consisted of blood. This chain joins TRBV12-3 or TRBV12-4 and TRBJ1-1; D is perhaps TRBD1 (6 bases). CDR3 region: CASSSQGSEAFF. The CDR3 nucleotides are TGTGCCAGCAGTTCACAGGGATCTGAAGCTTTCTTT.